Listed below are T cell receptor beta chains from one sample, sequenced in a study of Tregs in tolerant kidney transplant recipients. The data were produced by immunoSEQ multiplex PCR, yet TCRdb's version contains in-frame clones alone and is incomplete. The sample has just under 65,000 clones; 95% to 98% are singletons. Here the sequenced sample was Tregs from blood, taken before the transplant. These receptor sequences come from a human donor who received a combined kidney and bone marrow transplant. Each CDR3 is given with its conserved first and last residue. Each record gives: V gene, J gene, CDR3 protein.

>TRBV15|TRBJ2-1
CATSRDGVGMVGRADNEQFF
>TRBV9|TRBJ1-6
CASSVAGYGSPLHF
>TRBV4-1|TRBJ2-7
CASSHSGGMAEQYF
>TRBV2|TRBJ2-3
CASSDLQRGTSTDTQYF
>TRBV7-8|TRBJ1-2
CASSLVRVSGYTF
>TRBV11-2|TRBJ2-7
CASSSPQGFRTYEQYF
>TRBV30|TRBJ1-1
CAWSVTATEAFF
>TRBV12-5|TRBJ2-3
CASGLPSPGLASADTQYF
>TRBV12-5|TRBJ2-2
CASGSRTRPNTGELFF
>TRBV9|TRBJ2-5
CASSVEAGQETQYF
>TRBV4-2|TRBJ1-2
CASSQDGSYGYTF
>TRBV25-1|TRBJ2-4
CASSELSGGFQNIQYF
>TRBV5-4|TRBJ2-3
CASSLMFSSGASTDTQYF
>TRBV7-2|TRBJ2-6
CASSLASGRASGANVLTF
>TRBV7-6|TRBJ1-1
CASSLATGVWNTEAFF
>TRBV4-2|TRBJ2-5
CASSQDKSSGTIQETQYF
>TRBV15|TRBJ1-5
CATSPGRQTLGPQHF
>TRBV6-6|TRBJ2-3
CAGGTGRTDTQYF
>TRBV9|TRBJ2-3
CASSPRGDNRPDTQYF